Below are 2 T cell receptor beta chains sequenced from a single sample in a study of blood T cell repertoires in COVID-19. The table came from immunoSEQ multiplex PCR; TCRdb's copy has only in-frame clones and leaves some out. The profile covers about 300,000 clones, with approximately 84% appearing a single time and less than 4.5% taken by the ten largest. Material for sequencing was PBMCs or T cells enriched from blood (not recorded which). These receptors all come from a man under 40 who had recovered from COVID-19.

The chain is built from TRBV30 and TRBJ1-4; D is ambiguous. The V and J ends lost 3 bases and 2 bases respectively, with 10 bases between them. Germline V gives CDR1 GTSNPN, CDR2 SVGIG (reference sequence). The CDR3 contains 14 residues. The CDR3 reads CAWSLSGTNEKLFF. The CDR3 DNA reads TGTGCCTGGAGCTTAAGCGGGACTAATGAAAAACTGTTTTTT.

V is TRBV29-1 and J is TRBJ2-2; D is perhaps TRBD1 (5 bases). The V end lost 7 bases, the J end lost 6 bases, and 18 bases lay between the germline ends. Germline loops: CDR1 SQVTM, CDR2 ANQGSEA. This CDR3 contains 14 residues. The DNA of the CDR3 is TGCAGCGGTCAAAACCCCAGGGATTCCGGGGAGCTGTTTTTT. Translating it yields CSGQNPRDSGELFF.